This T cell receptor beta chain was recovered during a study of blood T cell repertoires in COVID-19. Participants reported their clinical history, and cohort assignment relied on those reports. Data came from immunoSEQ multiplex PCR; TCRdb stores just in-frame clones and leaves some out. The profile shows 200,000 to 300,000 clones, 85% of them singletons. The receptor comes from a woman aged 50 to 60 with acute COVID-19. The sequencing sample was made of PBMCs or T cells enriched from blood (not recorded which).

CDR3 sequence reads: CASSTGGLNYGYTF. The CDR3 DNA sequence: TGTGCCAGCAGTACTGGAGGGCTAAACTATGGCTACACCTTC. The chain couples TRBV7-6 to TRBJ1-2; no clear D. Trimming shortened V by 6 bases and J by 2 bases, and 13 bases separated the two germline ends. The CDR3 totals 14 residues. CDR1 is SGHVS and CDR2 is FNYEAQ in the germline V gene. Full variable domain (missing parts from reference TRBV7-6 and TRBJ1-2): GAGVSQSPRYKVTKRGQDVALRCDPISGHVSLYWYRQALGQGPEFLTYFNYEAQQDKSGLPNDRFSAERPEGSISTLTIQRTEQRDSAMYRCASSTGGLNYGYTFGSGTRLTVV.